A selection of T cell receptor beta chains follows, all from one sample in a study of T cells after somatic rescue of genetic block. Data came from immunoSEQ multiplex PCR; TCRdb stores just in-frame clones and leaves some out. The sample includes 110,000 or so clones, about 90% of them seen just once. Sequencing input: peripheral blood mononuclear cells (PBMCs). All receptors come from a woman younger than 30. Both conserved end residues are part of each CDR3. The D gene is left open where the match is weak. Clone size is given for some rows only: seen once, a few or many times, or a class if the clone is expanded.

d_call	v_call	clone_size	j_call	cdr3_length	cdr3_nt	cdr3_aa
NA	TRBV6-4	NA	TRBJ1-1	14	TGTGCCAGCAAGGAGGACAGTTTGAACACTGAAGCTTTCTTT	CASKEDSLNTEAFF
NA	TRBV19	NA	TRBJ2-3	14	TGTGCCAGTAGTCCCCGGCTGTCGGGAGATACGCAGTATTTT	CASSPRLSGDTQYF
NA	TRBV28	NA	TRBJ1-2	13	TGTGCCAGCAGTTTAATGGTCAGGGGAATGATTAACTTC	CASSLMVRGMINF
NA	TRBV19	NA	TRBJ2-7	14	TGTGCCAGTAGTATTACGTACAGGAACTACGAGCAGTACTTC	CASSITYRNYEQYF
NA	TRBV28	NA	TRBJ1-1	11	TGTGCCAGCAGTGACAACACTGAAGCTTTCTTT	CASSDNTEAFF
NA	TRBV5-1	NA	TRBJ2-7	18	TGCGCCAGCAGCTTGGAACTCCGACAGTCCTATACTCTGAACGAGCAGTACTTC	CASSLELRQSYTLNEQYF
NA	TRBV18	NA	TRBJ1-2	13	TGTGCCAGCTCTTCCGGGTACCCCTATGGCTACACCTTC	CASSSGYPYGYTF
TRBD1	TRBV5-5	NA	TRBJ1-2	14	TGTGCCAGCAGCTTGGGGACAGGGGGAAGAGGCTACACCTTC	CASSLGTGGRGYTF
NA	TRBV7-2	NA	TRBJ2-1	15	TGTGCCAGCAGCTTAGGGGGCAGCCTCTACAATGAGCAGTTCTTC	CASSLGGSLYNEQFF
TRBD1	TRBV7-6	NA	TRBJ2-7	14	TGTGCCAGCAGCACCCGGACAGGGGCCTACGAGCAGTACTTC	CASSTRTGAYEQYF
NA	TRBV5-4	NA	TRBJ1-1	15	TGTGCCAGCAGCCGAGCCACGACAGCGAACACTGAAGCTTTCTTT	CASSRATTANTEAFF
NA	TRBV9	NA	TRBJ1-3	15	TGTGCCAGCAGCGACCCAGGTACCTCTGGAAACACCATATATTTT	CASSDPGTSGNTIYF
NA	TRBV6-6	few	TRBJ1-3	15	TGTGCCAGCAGTTACGTGGGGAACTCTGGAAACACCATATATTTT	CASSYVGNSGNTIYF
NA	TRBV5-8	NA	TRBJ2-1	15	TGTGCCAGCAGCACCGGGACCGGTACCTACAATGAGCAGTTCTTC	CASSTGTGTYNEQFF
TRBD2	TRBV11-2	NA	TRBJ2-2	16	TGTGCCAGCAGCTTAGGTCAACTAGCGGGAACCGGGGAGCTGTTTTTT	CASSLGQLAGTGELFF
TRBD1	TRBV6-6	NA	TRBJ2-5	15	TGTGCCAGCAGTCCCTCCGGGACAGGGTGGGAGACCCAGTACTTC	CASSPSGTGWETQYF
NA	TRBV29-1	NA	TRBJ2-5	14	TGCAGCGTTGAAGTCTCCGGGGGTACCAAGACCCAGTACTTC	CSVEVSGGTKTQYF
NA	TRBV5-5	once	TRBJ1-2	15	TGTGCCAGCAGCTTGGAGCCAGGGAGGAACTATGGCTACACCTTC	CASSLEPGRNYGYTF
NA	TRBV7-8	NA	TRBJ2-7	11	TGTGCCAGCAGCCCTTTATACGAGCAGTACTTC	CASSPLYEQYF
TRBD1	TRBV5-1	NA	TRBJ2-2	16	TGCGCCAGCAGCCCTGTGACAGGGTCGAACACCGGGGAGCTGTTTTTT	CASSPVTGSNTGELFF
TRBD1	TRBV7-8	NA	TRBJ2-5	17	TGTGCCAGCAGCTTAGGTTTGGACAGGGGTATCCAAGAGACCCAGTACTTC	CASSLGLDRGIQETQYF
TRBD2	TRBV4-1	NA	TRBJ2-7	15	TGCGCCAGCAGCCTCAAAGCCAGCGGGGGGACCGAGCAGTACTTC	CASSLKASGGTEQYF
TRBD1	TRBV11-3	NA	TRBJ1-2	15	TGTGCCAGCAGCCCCCGGGACAGACCGAACTATGGCTACACCTTC	CASSPRDRPNYGYTF
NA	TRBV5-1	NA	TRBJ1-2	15	TGCGCCAGCAGCCCCTCTAGCCAGGAGAACTATGGCTACACCTTC	CASSPSSQENYGYTF